This record looks at one T cell receptor (beta chain) sequence and its context. The sample is drawn from a study of blood T cell repertoires in COVID-19. For the study at large: Sources were T cells, B-cell-depleted T cells, or PBMCs; the material itself was cDNA or gDNA.

CDR3 length equals 14 residues. Per the germline V gene, CDR1 is MDHEN and CDR2 is SYDVKM. The V gene lost 6 bases and the J gene lost 1 base, with 9 bases spanning the gap. As originally analysed: Amplification with reference gene primers provided the estimates of nucleated cell counts. Sequencing used immunoSEQ multiplex PCR; TCRdb keeps in-frame clones, though not all of them. That table gives V, J and clone size, and the DNA gave D and trimming. The sample holds about 160,000 clones, less than 90% seen once. The chain recombines TRBV28 with TRBJ2-2; a weak D match, TRBD1 (6 bases). The sequence was collected from a woman in her seventies with acute or convalescent COVID-19. The sequencing input was peripheral blood. CDR3 coding DNA: TGTGCCAGCAGGATGGGACAGAACACCGGGGAGCTGTTTTTT. It specifies CASRMGQNTGELFF.